This T cell receptor (beta chain) was recovered during a study of T-cell memory formation after mild COVID-19. Study-wide results and caveats: The authors did not confirm SARS-CoV-2 specificity of second-wave clones peaking day 37.

The authors produced TCR alpha and TCR beta cDNA libraries with sample barcodes and UMIs by 5'RACE using constant-segment primers. TCRdb independently ran MiXCR on the 5' RACE reads; one entry per CDR3 protein. This repertoire shows around 340,000 distinct CDR3 sequences, around 21% found once; its top ten account for about 12%. Germline loops: CDR1 MGHRA, CDR2 YSYEKL. The CDR3 runs to 15 residues. V lost 1 base, J lost 5 bases, and 11 bases lay in between. This clonotype was seen more than once but under ten times. Its antigen is unidentified. The chain is built from TRBV4-1 and TRBJ2-2, with D perhaps matching TRBD1 (6 bases). The source material was PBMCs or a T cell subset sorted from them (not recorded which). This clonotype was sampled from an adult woman who had mild COVID-19 (a few samples of this study predate the infection). Cell type and time point are not known. The CDR3 protein is CASSQGQGWTGELFF. The DNA for the CDR3 is TGCGCCAGCAGCCAAGGGCAGGGGTGGACCGGGGAGCTGTTTTTT.